These 15 T cell receptor beta chains originate from one sample sequenced in a study of OX40 agonist ivuxolimab in advanced cancers. Using immunoSEQ multiplex PCR, the repertoire was profiled, and TCRdb retains in-frame clones only, with some absent. This sample has roughly 64,000 clones; 87% occur once, and the top ten carry about 0.75%. Sequenced here: CD4+ or CD8+ T cells sorted from blood, sampled in a trial of the OX40 agonist ivuxolimab. The receptors were sampled from an adult with an advanced solid tumor such as melanoma, head and neck, liver or kidney cancer.

CDR3 residues: CASSLRGLREDEQYF. DNA of the CDR3: TGCGCCAGCAGCTTGCGGGGGCTACGAGAGGACGAGCAGTACTTC. This chain links TRBV5-1 with TRBJ2-7; possibly TRBD1 or TRBD2 for D (6 bases each). Trimming pared 1 base from V and 5 bases from J, leaving 16 bases between. The length of the CDR3 is 15 residues. Germline CDR1 reads SGHRS; CDR2 reads YFSETQ.

This clone was counted only a few times. The chain links TRBV1 to TRBJ2-1; TRBD2 is the table's D call and was not checked against the DNA. TRBV1 is deemed a pseudogene. The CDR3 is 12 amino acids. In nucleotides, the CDR3 is TGCACCAGCGGGAGCTCCTACAATGAGCAGTTCTTC. As protein: CTSGSSYNEQFF.

This chain connects TRBV18 to TRBJ2-7, with 9 bases matching TRBD1. V dropped 3 bases and J dropped 5; count of bases not matched to a gene: 8. The germline V gene encodes CDR1 KGHSH and CDR2 LQKENI. The CDR3 is made up of 15 amino acids. Here the CDR3 DNA reads TGTGCCAGCTCACCCTCACAGGGGGCGGACAACGAGCAGTACTTC. Encoded protein: CASSPSQGADNEQYF.

The genes are TRBV5-5 and TRBJ2-7; D might be TRBD1 (5 bases). This CDR3 region has 13 residues. Germline-derived CDR1 and CDR2 are SGHKS and YYEKEE (reference sequence). V was trimmed by 4 bases and J by 1 base, leaving 9 bases between them. The CDR3 region has the DNA TGTGCCAGCAGCCCAGGGCAGTCCTACGAGCAGTACTTC. Translation: CASSPGQSYEQYF.

Written as DNA, the CDR3 is TGTGCCAGCAGCCCAGGGGTCCAGAACACCGGGGAGCTGTTTTTT. Residues: CASSPGVQNTGELFF. The chain joins TRBV7-8 to TRBJ2-2, with D possibly matching TRBD1 (6 bases). Trimming removed 5 bases at V and 1 base at J, with 11 bases between. CDR1 and CDR2 from the germline V gene are SGHVS and FQNEAQ. The CDR3 length is 15 residues.

The chain is built from TRBV11-2 and TRBJ1-1; no clear D. Germline CDR1 is SGHAT and CDR2 is FQNNGV. The length of the CDR3 is 13 residues. Trimming removed 5 bases from V and 3 bases from J, with 10 bases in between. The CDR3 loop reads CASSMRTDTEAFF. DNA for the CDR3: TGTGCCAGCAGCATGAGGACGGACACTGAAGCTTTCTTT.

V gene TRBV27 combines with J gene TRBJ2-5; D is perhaps TRBD1 (6 bases). Trimming shortened V by 3 bases and J by 1 base, and 9 bases separated the two germline ends. The CDR3 is 14 residues long. Germline V gene sequence: CDR1 MNHEY, CDR2 SMNVEV (reference sequence). The CDR3 loop is CASSLRRGQETQYF. The DNA for the CDR3 is TGTGCCAGCAGTTTGCGCAGGGGCCAAGAGACCCAGTACTTC.

The rearrangement links TRBV9 to TRBJ1-1, with D possibly being TRBD1 (5 bases). CDR1 is SGDLS, CDR2 YYNGEE, per germline. CDR3 length equals 14 residues. V was cut by 4 bases and J by 4 bases, with 14 bases left in between. Written as DNA, the CDR3 is TGTGCCAGCAGCAATACAGGTGTGCGCACTGAAGCTTTCTTT. Amino acids: CASSNTGVRTEAFF. Full variable domain (remainder filled in from reference TRBV9 and TRBJ1-1): DSGVTQTPKHLITATGQRVTLRCSPRSGDLSVYWYQQSLDQGLQFLIQYYNGEERAKGNILERFSAQQFPDLHSELNLSSLELGDSALYFCASSNTGVRTEAFFGQGTRLTVV.

This chain uses TRBV5-4 with TRBJ1-2; 9 bases line up with TRBD1. The J segment lost 3 bases and the V segment lost 4 bases, leaving 4 bases of the junction unmatched. CDR1 is SGHNT and CDR2 is YYREEE in the germline V gene (reference sequence). The CDR3 has 14 residues. The CDR3 sequence: CASSPGDRDYGYTF. The DNA of the CDR3 is TGTGCCAGCAGCCCCGGGGACAGGGACTATGGCTACACCTTC.

V gene TRBV10-3 combines with J gene TRBJ2-1, with D uncertain. V was pared by 4 bases and J by 6 bases, with 4 bases between. This CDR3 has 11 residues. The germline CDR1 and CDR2 sequences are ENHRY and SYGVKD. The CDR3 is CAISALNEQFF. CDR3 nucleotides: TGTGCCATCAGTGCCCTCAATGAGCAGTTCTTC.

The J gene is TRBJ1-4, the V gene TRBV6-5, with 11 positions matching TRBD1. From germline, CDR1 is MNHEY and CDR2 SVGAGI. This CDR3 is 16 amino acids long. V was clipped by 3 bases and J by 8 bases; unmatched bases: 8. CDR3 region: CASSYGTGGKKEKLFF. CDR3 nucleotides: TGTGCCAGCAGTTATGGGACAGGGGGGAAGAAGGAAAAACTGTTTTTT.

The chain employs TRBV6-1 and TRBJ2-7; 8 bases are a match to TRBD2. There are 15 residues in the CDR3. The junction had 11 bases not matched to a gene; V was cut back by 2 bases and J by 8 bases. Germline CDR1 is MNHNS and CDR2 is SASEGT. CDR3 region: CASSELGAGDTKQYF. Here the CDR3 DNA reads TGTGCCAGCAGTGAACTAGGAGCGGGGGATACCAAGCAGTACTTC.

The table lists this clone with a count of one. The rearrangement links TRBV5-1 to TRBJ2-3; 13 positions match TRBD2. CDR3 length: 15 amino acids. The V segment lost 6 bases and the J segment 4 bases; nucleotides outside the gene matches: 5. Germline values: CDR1 SGHRS, CDR2 YFSETQ. In nucleotides, the CDR3 is TGCGCCAGCACCTGGACTAGCGGGAGCGCAGATACGCAGTATTTT. Residues: CASTWTSGSADTQYF.

The J gene is TRBJ2-1, the V gene TRBV6-5; D not resolved. V shed 7 bases and J shed 4 bases, with 14 bases lying between them. CDR1 is MNHEY, CDR2 SVGAGI, per germline. The CDR3 covers 14 residues. The CDR3 protein is CASTPGGKYNEQFF. As DNA, the CDR3 is TGTGCCAGCACCCCCGGTGGGAAGTACAATGAGCAGTTCTTC.

The V gene is TRBV12-5, the J gene TRBJ2-3; TRBD2 might be the D (6 bases). Trimming took off 5 bases at V and 1 base at J, with 19 bases between the two ends. The CDR3 consists of 17 residues. Germline assignment: CDR1 LGHNT and CDR2 FRNRAP. CDR3 bases: TGTGCTAGTGGTCCCTCAGGAGCGGGCCTAGGCACAGATACGCAGTATTTT. This gives the protein CASGPSGAGLGTDTQYF.